Presented here are 26 T cell receptor beta chains from one specimen sequenced in a study of blood T cell repertoires in COVID-19 (dated by TCRdb to 2020 to 2022). The library was generated by the immunoSEQ multiplex PCR assay. TCRdb stores this immuneACCESS table with in-frame sequences only. Part of the clones is absent; in the studies checked, under half of the shortfall reflects unresolved V genes, and no reason is known for the rest. This sample comprises over 300,000 clones, nearly 90% of them detected only once. Together, the top ten hold around 6.3% of the sample. What was sequenced was peripheral blood. These receptors came from a man aged 18 to 30 with active or convalescent COVID-19.

The V and J genes are TRBV28 and TRBJ1-5; D is undetermined. In germline, CDR1 is MDHEN, CDR2 SYDVKM. V was clipped by 2 bases and J by 0 bases, with 14 bases between them. The CDR3 runs 17 residues. CDR3 region: CASSLLTNTYSNQPQHF. CDR3 coding DNA: TGTGCCAGCAGTTTACTGACAAATACTTATAGCAATCAGCCCCAGCATTTT.

This clone was detected a few times. This chain connects TRBV9 to TRBJ1-2; 8 bases are a match to TRBD1. Germline assignment: CDR1 SGDLS and CDR2 YYNGEE. The CDR3 length is 12 residues. With 4 bases clipped from V and 7 bases from J, the junction kept 3 bases outside the gene matches. The CDR3 protein is CASSPDRAGYTF. The DNA for the CDR3 is TGTGCCAGCAGCCCGGACAGGGCTGGCTACACCTTC.

This chain joins TRBV7-9 and TRBJ1-2; maybe TRBD1 (5 bases). CDR1 SEHNR and CDR2 FQNEAQ come from the germline V gene (reference sequence). This CDR3 region has 14 residues. Trimming removed 3 bases from V and 1 base from J, with 9 bases in between. The DNA for the CDR3 is TGTGCCAGCAGCTTTCAGGGTTTTAACTATGGCTACACCTTC. Its protein is CASSFQGFNYGYTF.

The chain's CDR3 is CASSIAGFNQPQHF. Written as DNA, the CDR3 is TGTGCCAGTAGTATTGCGGGGTTCAATCAGCCCCAGCATTTT. The chain couples TRBV19 to TRBJ1-5, with no clear D. V was clipped by 3 bases and J by 3 bases, with 9 bases between them. The CDR3 totals 14 residues. Germline V gene lookup returns CDR1 LNHDA and CDR2 SQIVND (reference sequence). Full variable domain (rest looked up from reference TRBV19 and TRBJ1-5): DGGITQSPKYLFRKEGQNVTLSCEQNLNHDAMYWYRQDPGQGLRLIYYSQIVNDFQKGDIAEGYSVSREKKESFPLTVTSAQKNPTAFYLCASSIAGFNQPQHFGDGTRLSIL.

The chain joins TRBV6-5 to TRBJ2-3; 7 nucleotides agree with TRBD2. Germline CDR1 is MNHEY and CDR2 is SVGAGI. The CDR3 is 15 amino acids. CDR3 sequence (DNA): TGTGCGGGGCGTGGCGGGAGTCGGACCACAGATACGCAGTATTTT. Its protein is CAGRGGSRTTDTQYF.

The chain uses TRBV5-1 and TRBJ1-2; 12 nucleotides align to TRBD1. Germline CDR1 SGHRS, CDR2 YFSETQ. V shed 3 bases and J 4 bases; nucleotides not matched to a gene: 10. The CDR3 has 17 amino acids. The CDR3 spells CASSSGTGGNTVYGYTF. The CDR3 nucleotides are TGCGCCAGCAGCTCCGGGACAGGGGGCAATACCGTCTATGGCTACACCTTC. Together with reference TRBV5-1 and TRBJ1-2, the CDR3 gives the full variable domain: KAGVTQTPRYLIKTRGQQVTLSCSPISGHRSVSWYQQTPGQGLQFLFEYFSETQRNKGNFPGRFSGRQFSNSRSEMNVSTLELGDSALYLCASSSGTGGNTVYGYTFGSGTRLTVV.

This clone was found a few times. The chain is built from TRBV6-6 and TRBJ2-7; a weak D match, TRBD1 (5 bases). The CDR3 is made up of 13 amino acids. Germline CDR1 and CDR2: MNHNY and SVGAGI (reference sequence). Trimming removed 8 bases at V and 4 bases at J, with 15 bases between. CDR3 loop: CASESPGKYEQYF. CDR3 nucleotide sequence: TGTGCCAGCGAGAGTCCAGGGAAGTACGAGCAGTACTTC.

The rearrangement uses TRBV15 and TRBJ2-3; tentative D call: TRBD2 (7 bases). The CDR3 runs 15 residues. Trimming left V 1 base short and J 0 bases short, with 8 bases between. Germline CDR1 and CDR2: LNHNV and YYDKDF (reference sequence). DNA of the CDR3: TGTGCCACCAGCAGAGGGGGGGGCAGCACAGATACGCAGTATTTT. As protein: CATSRGGGSTDTQYF. Using reference TRBV15 and TRBJ2-3 for the parts outside the CDR3, the full variable domain is DAMVIQNPRYQVTQFGKPVTLSCSQTLNHNVMYWYQQKSSQAPKLLFHYYDKDFNNEADTPDNFQSRRPNTSFCFLDIRSPGLGDTAMYLCATSRGGGSTDTQYFGPGTRLTVL.

The gene calls are TRBV5-1 and TRBJ2-7; no reliable D call. Trimming left V 5 bases short and J 1 base short, with 4 bases between. The CDR3 loop spans 11 amino acids. From germline, CDR1 is SGHRS and CDR2 YFSETQ. CDR3 residues: CASSSSYEQYF. The CDR3 nucleotides read TGCGCCAGCAGTTCGTCCTACGAGCAGTACTTC.

The gene calls are TRBV28 and TRBJ1-5, with 8 positions matching TRBD1. The CDR3 covers 15 residues. CDR1 is MDHEN and CDR2 is SYDVKM in the germline V gene. The V and J ends lost 3 bases and 5 bases, in that order; junction bases with no gene match: 6. CDR3 protein: CASSFNDRGDQPQHF. DNA of the CDR3: TGTGCCAGCAGTTTCAATGACAGGGGAGATCAGCCCCAGCATTTT.

In DNA form, the CDR3 reads TGTGCCAGCAGCTTATGGGGGACAGGGGTGAACACTGAAGCTTTCTTT. Translating it yields CASSLWGTGVNTEAFF. The chain employs TRBV7-9 and TRBJ1-1, with 10 bases aligning to TRBD1. The CDR3 covers 16 residues. V dropped 2 bases and J dropped 0; count of bases not matched to a gene: 3. CDR1 and CDR2 (germline): SEHNR, FQNEAQ (reference sequence).

The V gene is TRBV6-5, the J gene TRBJ2-2; TRBD2 matches at 8 bases. The V gene end was trimmed by 0 bases and the J gene end by 4 bases; junction bases not matched to a gene: 4. Germline CDR1 and CDR2: MNHEY and SVGAGI. This CDR3 is built from 16 residues. The CDR3 sequence: CASSYSSGGPTGELFF. DNA of the CDR3: TGTGCCAGCAGTTACTCCTCGGGAGGGCCCACCGGGGAGCTGTTTTTT.

The V gene is TRBV7-3, the J gene TRBJ2-7, with D perhaps matching TRBD2 (6 bases). V gave up 2 bases and J gave up 5 bases, with 16 bases separating them. This CDR3 has 15 amino acids. In germline, CDR1 is SGHTA, CDR2 FQGTGA. The CDR3 is CASSLGLDPGDEQYF. The CDR3 DNA follows: TGTGCCAGCAGCTTAGGTCTAGACCCGGGAGACGAGCAGTACTTC.

V and J are TRBV6-5 and TRBJ1-1; 7 bases are a match to TRBD1. V gave up 5 bases and J gave up 5 bases; unmatched junction bases: 5. This CDR3 spans 13 amino acids. Germline-derived CDR1 and CDR2 are MNHEY and SVGAGI. CDR3 residues: CASSTNRGTEAFF. The CDR3 region has the DNA TGTGCCAGCAGTACCAACAGGGGTACTGAAGCTTTCTTT.

The V call is TRBV27, the J call TRBJ2-7, with D possibly TRBD2 on 5 matching bases. Trimming stripped 3 bases from V and 3 bases from J, with 9 bases between. CDR1 is MNHEY, CDR2 SMNVEV, per germline (reference sequence). CDR3 length equals 13 residues. CDR3 DNA sequence: TGTGCCAGCAGTTTCCGGGAACACTACGAGCAGTACTTC. Its translation: CASSFREHYEQYF.

The genes are TRBV4-1 and TRBJ1-6; D is unresolved. The germline V gene encodes CDR1 MGHRA and CDR2 YSYEKL. V lost 1 base to trimming and J lost 0 bases, with 7 bases between them. The CDR3 is 16 amino acids. The DNA for the CDR3 is TGCGCCAGCAGCCAAGGGAGGAACTCCTATAATTCACCCCTCCACTTT. Translation: CASSQGRNSYNSPLHF.

The J gene is TRBJ1-1, the V gene TRBV5-5, with D unresolved. The CDR3 runs to 13 residues. V dropped 2 bases and J dropped 2 bases, with 7 bases sitting between them. In germline, CDR1 is SGHKS, CDR2 YYEKEE (reference sequence). CDR3 nucleotides: TGTGCCAGCAGCTTATGGCAAAACACTGAAGCTTTCTTT. The encoded protein is CASSLWQNTEAFF. The whole variable domain, filled in from reference TRBV5-5 and TRBJ1-1, reads DAGVTQSPTHLIKTRGQQVTLRCSPISGHKSVSWYQQVLGQGPQFIFQYYEKEERGRGNFPDRFSARQFPNYSSELNVNALLLGDSALYLCASSLWQNTEAFFGQGTRLTVV.

The J gene is TRBJ1-5, the V gene TRBV6-2 or TRBV6-3; 7 bases are a match to TRBD1. CDR3 length equals 17 residues. Looked up from germline, CDR1 is MNHEY and CDR2 is SVGEGT. Trimming at V came to 2 bases and at J to 4 bases, leaving 11 bases not matched to a gene. The CDR3 region has the DNA TGTGCCAGCAGTTACCACCCATGGGACAGCGGAAATCAGCCCCAGCATTTT. Translating it yields CASSYHPWDSGNQPQHF.

The CDR3 DNA sequence: TGTGCCAGCAGCTTGGACAGGGTCTCCTACGAGCAGTACTTC. Its translation is CASSLDRVSYEQYF. The V gene is TRBV7-2, the J gene TRBJ2-7, with 8 bases matching TRBD1. With V trimmed by 3 bases and J by 0 bases, 1 base remained unmatched. CDR1 and CDR2 from the germline V gene are SGHTA and FQGNSA. This CDR3 is 14 amino acids long.

Many counts were recorded for this clone. The chain uses TRBV5-1 and TRBJ1-4; D might be TRBD1 (5 bases). The CDR3 runs 14 residues. V lost 4 bases and J lost 7, with 14 bases in between. CDR1 SGHRS and CDR2 YFSETQ come from the germline V gene. The CDR3 loop reads CASSPWGGGEKLFF. The CDR3 region has the DNA TGCGCCAGCAGCCCCTGGGGCGGGGGTGAAAAACTGTTTTTT.

The genes are TRBV25-1 and TRBJ1-4; possible D gene TRBD1, 5 bases. The CDR3 contains 12 residues. Germline lookup yields CDR1 MGHDK and CDR2 SYGVNS. V lost 7 bases to trimming and J lost 8 bases, with 11 bases between them. The CDR3 spells CASMRGWEKLFF. The CDR3, as DNA: TGTGCCAGCATGCGGGGGTGGGAAAAACTGTTTTTT.

The V call is TRBV12-3 or TRBV12-4, the J call TRBJ1-6; no definite D call. V was cut by 5 bases and J by 14 bases, with 13 bases left in between. This CDR3 is built from 12 residues. The CDR3 DNA follows: TGTGCCAGCAGTGGAGCCCCGGGGACCCTCCACTTT. Translated, it gives CASSGAPGTLHF.

The gene calls are TRBV7-8 and TRBJ2-7; 9 nucleotides line up with TRBD1. This CDR3 contains 12 residues. J gave up 4 bases and V 6 bases, and 1 base lay outside the gene matches. Germline V lookup: CDR1 SGHVS, CDR2 FQNEAQ. CDR3 coding DNA: TGTGCCAGCAGACAGGGGGCTTACGAGCAGTACTTC. It encodes CASRQGAYEQYF.

This chain links TRBV4-3 with TRBJ1-2; D is uncertain. Germline values: CDR1 LGHNA, CDR2 YSLEER. The CDR3 sequence is 16 residues long. Trimming pared 0 bases from V and 3 bases from J, leaving 14 bases between. The CDR3 protein is CASSQDFVPEDYGYTF. As DNA, the CDR3 is TGCGCCAGCAGCCAAGATTTTGTGCCAGAGGACTATGGCTACACCTTC.

This chain connects TRBV9 to TRBJ2-3; D ambiguous. CDR1 is SGDLS and CDR2 is YYNGEE in the germline V gene. Between the trimmed V and J ends, which lost 1 base and 0 bases, there was a span of 9 bases. The CDR3 has 15 amino acids. CDR3 in DNA: TGTGCCAGCAGCGTATATGGTAGCAGCACAGATACGCAGTATTTT. Its translation: CASSVYGSSTDTQYF.

The chain employs TRBV14 and TRBJ2-3; D is possibly TRBD1 (5 bases). There are 15 residues in the CDR3. V lost 4 bases and J 8 bases, leaving 19 bases between the germline ends. Per the germline V gene, CDR1 is SGHDN and CDR2 is FVKESK. Here the CDR3 DNA reads TGTGCCAGCAGCCGAGACGAGGCCCCCAGGGCTACGCAGTATTTT. Its protein is CASSRDEAPRATQYF. The variable domain in full, completed from reference TRBV14 and TRBJ2-3, reads EAGVTQFPSHSVIEKGQTVTLRCDPISGHDNLYWYRRVMGKEIKFLLHFVKESKQDESGMPNNRFLAERTGGTYSTLKVQPAELEDSGVYFCASSRDEAPRATQYFGPGTRLTVL.